The 13 T cell receptor beta chains below were found in one sample sequenced in a study of cytomegalovirus exposure and HLA in healthy donors. With 60 Vbeta and 13 Jbeta primers, the PCR was carried out. Measured with immunoSEQ multiplex PCR; TCRdb has only the in-frame clones, and not every one. Of approximately 150,000 clones listed, 65% to 80% are singletons. The material sequenced was PBMCs. The receptors were sampled from a middle-aged woman in good health and CMV-seropositive.

The genes are TRBV5-1 and TRBJ2-3, with 7 nucleotides matching TRBD2. The CDR3 consists of 14 residues. Unmatched junction bases numbered 4, after V lost 5 bases and J lost 1 base. CDR1 is SGHRS, CDR2 YFSETQ, per germline. The CDR3 coding sequence is TGCGCCAGCAGAGCGGGGTTGGGCACAGATACGCAGTATTTT. Protein: CASRAGLGTDTQYF.

The chain has TRBV18 and TRBJ2-7; 8 nucleotides match TRBD2. The germline V gene encodes CDR1 KGHSH and CDR2 LQKENI. The V and J ends lost 5 bases and 6 bases, in that order; junction bases with no gene match: 3. The CDR3 sequence is 12 residues long. Here the CDR3 reads CASSGTRGEQYF. In nucleotides, the CDR3 is TGTGCCAGCTCAGGGACTAGAGGCGAGCAGTACTTC. The full variable domain, rest sourced from reference TRBV18 and TRBJ2-7, is NAGVMQNPRHLVRRRGQEARLRCSPMKGHSHVYWYRQLPEEGLKFMVYLQKENIIDESGMPKERFSAEFPKEGPSILRIQQVVRGDSAAYFCASSGTRGEQYFGPGTRLTVT.

This rearrangement joins TRBV18 to TRBJ1-2; a weak D match, TRBD1 (5 bases). The germline V gene encodes CDR1 KGHSH and CDR2 LQKENI. V was pared by 6 bases and J by 8 bases, with 13 bases between. The length of the CDR3 is 12 residues. The CDR3 DNA follows: TGTGCCAGCTCCCGAGACCAGGGCGGCTACACCTTC. It translates to CASSRDQGGYTF.

J is TRBJ2-7 and V is TRBV9; 13 nucleotides agree with TRBD2. This CDR3 region has 17 residues. Trimming removed 3 bases from V and 6 bases from J; junction bases left unmatched: 12. The germline CDR1 and CDR2 sequences are SGDLS and YYNGEE. CDR3 DNA: TGTGCCAGCAGCGGGACTAGCGGGAGCTTCCCCATCGGCGAGCAGTACTTC. This encodes CASSGTSGSFPIGEQYF.

This clone was recorded once. The rearrangement links TRBV2 to TRBJ1-2, with D maybe TRBD1 (5 bases). This CDR3 comprises 15 residues. Germline CDR1 is SNHLY and CDR2 is FYNNEI. The germline V and J ends were trimmed by 3 bases and 4 bases, with 15 bases remaining between them. Here the CDR3 reads CASSEVEGIGYGYTF. CDR3 nucleotide sequence: TGTGCCAGCAGTGAGGTGGAGGGGATAGGCTATGGCTACACCTTC. The full variable domain, in which reference TRBV2 and TRBJ1-2 provide the parts outside the CDR3, is EPEVTQTPSHQVTQMGQEVILRCVPISNHLYFYWYRQILGQKVEFLVSFYNNEISEKSEIFDDQFSVERPDGSNFTLKIRSTKLEDSAMYFCASSEVEGIGYGYTFGSGTRLTVV.

V gene TRBV5-6 combines with J gene TRBJ1-4, with 9 bases that match TRBD1. CDR3 size: 15 residues. V trimming: 2 bases; J trimming: 7 bases; junction bases outside the gene matches: 6. Germline V gene data show CDR1 as SGHDT and CDR2 as YYEEEE. In nucleotides, the CDR3 is TGTGCCAGCAGCTTATGGGGACAGGGAGGTGAAAAACTGTTTTTT. Translated: CASSLWGQGGEKLFF.

The V gene is TRBV28, the J gene TRBJ2-3; TRBD2 agrees at 7 bases. This CDR3 is built from 15 residues. J gave up 0 bases and V 3 bases, and 3 bases lay outside the gene matches. CDR1 and CDR2 from the germline V gene are MDHEN and SYDVKM. The CDR3 DNA reads as TGTGCCAGCAGTTTCGCGGGGGATAGCACAGATACGCAGTATTTT. It encodes CASSFAGDSTDTQYF.

This clone was counted only a few times. The chain has TRBV7-8 and TRBJ1-5; D is possibly TRBD1 (6 bases). The CDR3 runs 12 residues. Trimming took 4 bases from V and 8 from J, leaving 9 bases between them. The germline V gene encodes CDR1 SGHVS and CDR2 FQNEAQ. CDR3 bases: TGTGCCAGCAGCTCACAGGGAGAGCCCCAGCATTTT. Its protein is CASSSQGEPQHF. Looking up the rest from reference TRBV7-8 and TRBJ1-5 gives the full variable domain: GAGVSQSPRYKVAKRGQDVALRCDPISGHVSLFWYQQALGQGPEFLTYFQNEAQLDKSGLPSDRFFAERPEGSVSTLKIQRTQQEDSAVYLCASSSQGEPQHFGDGTRLSIL.

The rearrangement joins TRBV19 to TRBJ2-7, with 7 bases identical to TRBD1. The CDR3 totals 15 residues. The V and J ends lost 5 bases and 6 bases, in that order; junction bases with no gene match: 13. Germline CDR1 reads LNHDA; CDR2 reads SQIVND (reference sequence). CDR3 coding DNA: TGTGCCAGTAGTCCTCAGGGACAGTCCCACCTCGAGCAGTACTTC. This encodes CASSPQGQSHLEQYF.

This clone showed up just once. This chain links TRBV7-2 with TRBJ2-2, with 7 positions matching TRBD1. The CDR3 consists of 14 residues. Germline CDR1 reads SGHTA; CDR2 reads FQGNSA. J gave up 3 bases and V 5 bases, and 3 bases lay outside the gene matches. The CDR3 is CASSEGQYTGELFF. CDR3 nucleotides: TGTGCCAGCAGCGAGGGACAGTACACCGGGGAGCTGTTTTTT.

The chain employs TRBV11-2 and TRBJ1-1, with TRBD1 as a possible D gene (6 bases). Germline V lookup: CDR1 SGHAT, CDR2 FQNNGV. This CDR3 is 14 amino acids long. Trimming took off 5 bases at V and 4 bases at J, with 14 bases between the two ends. CDR3 bases: TGTGCCAGCAGCCCGAGACAGGAGGTCACTGAAGCTTTCTTT. Protein: CASSPRQEVTEAFF.

V and J are TRBV15 and TRBJ2-1, with 11 bases matching TRBD2. The germline V gene has CDR1 LNHNV and CDR2 YYDKDF (reference sequence). V lost 3 bases and J lost 0; bases outside the gene matches: 4. The CDR3 loop spans 17 amino acids. The CDR3: CATSSGSGGASYNEQFF. In DNA, the CDR3 is TGTGCCACCAGCAGCGGTAGCGGGGGGGCCTCCTACAATGAGCAGTTCTTC.

The rearrangement links TRBV29-1 to TRBJ2-1; no firm D call. V was trimmed by 8 bases and J by 0 bases, leaving 8 bases between them. CDR3 length equals 12 residues. Germline loops: CDR1 SQVTM, CDR2 ANQGSEA. The CDR3 nucleotides read TGCAGCTTATCGGGCTCCTACAATGAGCAGTTCTTC. As protein: CSLSGSYNEQFF.